This T cell receptor beta chain appears in the sequencing data of a study of T cells and Merkel cell carcinoma outcomes. Points from the study as a whole: Merkel cell carcinoma outcomes were reportedly predicted by repertoire and T-cell density.

The assay was immunoSEQ multiplex PCR, and TCRdb's table has in-frame clones only and misses some. Of about 6,500 clones listed, roughly 91% are singletons. In its sample, this clone was seen a few times. Its target is not known. The CDR3 consists of 14 residues. CDR1 is LNHDA, CDR2 SQIVND, per germline (reference sequence). J was trimmed by 2 bases and V by 5 bases; bases with no gene match: 5. The source of this sequence is a human donor with Merkel cell carcinoma. The J gene is TRBJ2-5, the V gene TRBV19, with 7 bases that match TRBD2. The sequenced sample was tumor tissue from Merkel cell carcinoma. This chain's CDR3 is CASSHGLDQETQYF. CDR3 sequence (DNA): TGTGCCAGTAGTCACGGACTAGATCAAGAGACCCAGTACTTC.